Each of the 25 T cell receptor beta chains below was sequenced from the same sample in a study of regulatory T cells in long-lasting Graves disease. Time point: persistent/refractory GD, antithyroid drugs over 5 years with positive TRAb. PBMC-derived RNA was used for the TCR library. Building of the TCR beta libraries involved iRepertoire HTBI primers and Arm-PCR of CDR3 regions. TCRdb reprocessed the multiplex PCR reads with MiXCR, giving one entry per CDR3 protein. The table has roughly 700,000 distinct CDR3 sequences, around 30% seen once. The specimen comprised peripheral blood mononuclear cells (PBMCs), sampled when the disease was refractory, from a patient treated with antithyroid drugs. The receptors shown here come from a female donor with Graves disease.

The chain carries TRBV6-1 and TRBJ1-5; D is undetermined. The germline V gene encodes CDR1 MNHNS and CDR2 SASEGT. The V end was cut by 5 bases, the J end by 2 bases, with 16 bases between. The CDR3 has 16 amino acids. The DNA for the CDR3 is TGTGCCAGCAGTTCCCAGGCTCTAGGCGGCAATCAGCCCCAGCATTTT. It specifies CASSSQALGGNQPQHF.

In its sample, this clonotype was seen a few times. V gene TRBV10-1 combines with J gene TRBJ2-2; no clear D. Trimming removed 10 bases at V and 1 base at J, with 10 bases between. This CDR3 is built from 13 residues. Per germline, CDR1 WNHNN and CDR2 SYGVQD (reference sequence). The CDR3 loop reads CATSRRNTGELFF. CDR3 sequence (DNA): TGCGCCACTTCGCGTAGGAACACCGGGGAGCTGTTTTTT.

This clonotype was seen more than once but under ten times. The CDR3 sequence is CASSVDPSGNYEQYF. CDR3 bases: TGTGCCAGCAGCGTAGACCCTAGCGGAAACTACGAGCAGTACTTC. The V gene is TRBV9, the J gene TRBJ2-7; TRBD2 agrees at 7 bases. V lost 0 bases to trimming and J lost 3 bases; unmatched junction nucleotides: 6. CDR1 and CDR2 (germline): SGDLS, YYNGEE. This CDR3 is built from 15 residues.

This chain uses TRBV29-1 with TRBJ2-5; 7 positions match TRBD1. V lost 4 bases and J lost 5; bases outside the gene matches: 7. This CDR3 region has 13 residues. Germline values: CDR1 SQVTM, CDR2 ANQGSEA. CDR3 DNA: TGCAGCGTTGGCAGGGGGTGGGGGGAGACCCAGTACTTC. It is translated as CSVGRGWGETQYF. Variable domain in full (rest from reference TRBV29-1 and TRBJ2-5): SAVISQKPSRDICQRGTSLTIQCQVDSQVTMMFWYRQQPGQSLTLIATANQGSEATYESGFVIDKFPISRPNLTFSTLTVSNMSPEDSSIYLCSVGRGWGETQYFGPGTRLLVL.

The sample holds many counts of this clonotype. This chain connects TRBV2 to TRBJ2-7, with a weak D call TRBD1 (6 bases). With 5 bases removed from V and 2 bases from J, the gap between germline ends came to 10 bases. The CDR3 is 13 residues long. CDR1 is SNHLY, CDR2 FYNNEI, per germline. The CDR3 spells CASSRTAAYEQYF. The CDR3 bases are TGTGCCAGCAGTCGGACAGCAGCCTACGAGCAGTACTTC.

This CDR3 reads CASKRTGGSGYTF. The CDR3 DNA reads as TGTGCCAGCAAAAGGACAGGGGGCTCTGGCTACACCTTC. The gene calls are TRBV28 and TRBJ1-2; 11 bases match TRBD1. In germline, CDR1 is MDHEN, CDR2 SYDVKM. The CDR3 is made up of 13 amino acids. The V gene end was trimmed by 7 bases and the J gene end by 7 bases; junction bases not matched to a gene: 5.

This clonotype showed up just a few times. The gene calls are TRBV9 and TRBJ1-2; D possibly corresponds to TRBD1 (5 bases). Per germline, CDR1 SGDLS and CDR2 YYNGEE. There are 13 residues in the CDR3. Trimming removed 7 bases at V and 2 bases at J, with 12 bases between. CDR3 sequence (DNA): TGTGCCAGCGCTCGACAGTCGAACTATGGCTACACCTTC. Its translation is CASARQSNYGYTF.

The chain couples TRBV6-2 or TRBV6-3 to TRBJ2-7, with D possibly matching TRBD2 (7 bases). CDR1 and CDR2 (germline): MNHEY, SVGEGT. The CDR3 consists of 15 residues. Trimming left V 7 bases short and J 9 bases short, with 25 bases between. CDR3 amino acids: CASNQGTTTSRVQYF. CDR3 nucleotide sequence: TGTGCCAGCAACCAGGGGACTACCACCTCTAGGGTGCAGTACTTC.

The chain has TRBV6-2 or TRBV6-3 and TRBJ1-1; tentative D call: TRBD1 (5 bases). The V and J ends lost 2 bases and 8 bases respectively, with 15 bases between them. In germline, CDR1 is MNHEY, CDR2 SVGEGT. There are 14 residues in the CDR3. CDR3 region: CASSYGLGDSEAFF. In nucleotides, the CDR3 is TGTGCCAGCAGTTACGGGTTGGGTGACAGCGAAGCTTTCTTT.

This clonotype occurred a few times. The chain has TRBV20-1 and TRBJ2-5; D is unclear. The V and J ends lost 5 bases and 1 base respectively, with 8 bases between them. CDR1 DFQATT and CDR2 SNEGSKA come from the germline V gene (reference sequence). There are 12 residues in the CDR3. The CDR3, as DNA: TGCAGTGCTGGAAACAGCCAAGAGACCCAGTACTTC. It translates to CSAGNSQETQYF.

Only a few counts were recorded for this clonotype. The chain carries TRBV6-1 and TRBJ1-5, with a tentative D call TRBD1 (5 bases). CDR1 MNHNS and CDR2 SASEGT come from the germline V gene. The length of the CDR3 is 14 residues. V lost 7 bases, J lost 1 base, and 11 bases lay in between. The CDR3 DNA sequence: TGTGCCAGCACTAACGGGGGGAGCAATCAGCCCCAGCATTTT. Its protein is CASTNGGSNQPQHF.

This clonotype was counted ten times or more. The chain uses TRBV6-1 and TRBJ2-7, with TRBD2 as a possible D gene (5 bases). V dropped 2 bases and J dropped 1 base, with 12 bases sitting between them. From germline, CDR1 is MNHNS and CDR2 SASEGT. CDR3 length: 15 residues. CDR3 nucleotides: TGTGCCAGCAGTGAAAGGAGGTACTCTTCCTACGAGCAGTACTTC. Translated, it gives CASSERRYSSYEQYF.

The gene calls are TRBV11-2 and TRBJ2-7, with 7 positions matching TRBD2. Per the germline V gene, CDR1 is SGHAT and CDR2 is FQNNGV. J lost 4 bases, V lost 5 bases, and 14 bases had no gene match. The CDR3 sequence is 16 residues long. CDR3 in amino acids: CASSPGSGNTIYEQYF. In DNA, the CDR3 is TGTGCCAGCAGCCCGGGGAGCGGGAATACGATTTACGAGCAGTACTTC. Complete variable domain (other parts from reference TRBV11-2 and TRBJ2-7): EAGVAQSPRYKIIEKRQSVAFWCNPISGHATLYWYQQILGQGPKLLIQFQNNGVVDDSQLPKDRFSAERLKGVDSTLKIQPAKLEDSAVYLCASSPGSGNTIYEQYFGPGTRLTVT.

The chain employs TRBV25-1 and TRBJ2-7; 9 positions agree with TRBD1. This CDR3 is 15 amino acids long. The V segment lost 4 bases and the J segment 7 bases; nucleotides outside the gene matches: 11. CDR1 is MGHDK and CDR2 is SYGVNS in the germline V gene. Here the CDR3 DNA reads TGTGCCAGCAGTGCCAACAGGGGGCAAACCCCAGAGCAGTACTTC. It codes for CASSANRGQTPEQYF.

The chain recombines TRBV6-2 or TRBV6-3 with TRBJ2-7, with a tentative D call TRBD1 (7 bases). The CDR3 totals 14 residues. The V and J ends lost 0 bases and 6 bases respectively, with 12 bases between them. Germline CDR1 is MNHEY and CDR2 is SVGEGT. In DNA form, the CDR3 reads TGTGCCAGCAGTTACTCGACTCAGGGGGGCGAGCAGTACTTC. It codes for CASSYSTQGGEQYF.

This clonotype was found many times. This chain connects TRBV3-1 to TRBJ2-5; D not certain. The germline V and J ends were trimmed by 0 bases and 5 bases, with 4 bases remaining between them. Germline values: CDR1 LGHDT, CDR2 YNNKEL (reference sequence). The CDR3 is 12 residues long. CDR3 bases: TGTGCCAGCAGCCAAGATCGGGAGACCCAGTACTTC. It yields the protein CASSQDRETQYF.

The chain carries TRBV6-1 and TRBJ2-5; D gene ambiguous. The CDR3 spans 14 residues. Germline CDR1 MNHNS, CDR2 SASEGT. The V and J ends lost 3 bases and 2 bases respectively, with 10 bases between them. The CDR3 sequence is CASSDVSVQETQYF. DNA of the CDR3: TGTGCCAGCAGTGATGTTTCGGTACAAGAGACCCAGTACTTC.

This clonotype turned up a few times. J is TRBJ2-5 and V is TRBV5-1, with D uncertain. The CDR3 contains 15 residues. Germline values: CDR1 SGHRS, CDR2 YFSETQ. The V end was cut by 0 bases, the J end by 1 base, with 10 bases between. The CDR3 coding sequence is TGCGCCAGCAGCTTGGAATCCGCAATCCAAGAGACCCAGTACTTC. Amino acid sequence: CASSLESAIQETQYF.

This clonotype was seen only a few times. The gene calls are TRBV15 and TRBJ1-1; TRBD1 agrees at 9 bases. There are 18 residues in the CDR3. V shed 0 bases, J shed 1 base, and the junction held 9 bases outside the gene matches. Germline CDR1 is LNHNV and CDR2 is YYDKDF (reference sequence). The CDR3 spells CATSREASGQGRNTEAFF. In DNA form, the CDR3 reads TGTGCCACCAGCAGAGAGGCGTCCGGACAGGGGCGGAACACTGAAGCTTTCTTT.

This rearrangement joins TRBV5-1 to TRBJ2-2; 8 bases agree with TRBD2. The ends lost 4 bases at V and 4 bases at J; junction bases unmatched: 6. CDR1 SGHRS and CDR2 YFSETQ come from the germline V gene. The CDR3 runs to 15 residues. For the CDR3, the DNA is TGCGCCAGCAGCGCGACCGGGACTAGCACCGGGGAGCTGTTTTTT. It is translated as CASSATGTSTGELFF.

This clonotype has only a few counts. This rearrangement joins TRBV5-1 to TRBJ2-2, with D maybe TRBD1 (6 bases). The CDR3 contains 15 residues. The V and J ends lost 4 bases and 3 bases respectively, with 13 bases between them. Germline CDR1 reads SGHRS; CDR2 reads YFSETQ. The CDR3 region has the DNA TGCGCCAGCAGCCGAGAAGGACAGCACACCGGGGAGCTGTTTTTT. This codes for CASSREGQHTGELFF.

The chain couples TRBV7-9 to TRBJ1-1; TRBD1 is a possible D gene (6 bases). CDR3 length equals 16 residues. Trimming took 5 bases from V and 0 from J, leaving 16 bases between them. The germline gives CDR1 SEHNR, CDR2 FQNEAQ (reference sequence). The CDR3 DNA follows: TGTGCCAGCAGCCGACCGGGAGGGGGGGTGAACACTGAAGCTTTCTTT. This translates into CASSRPGGGVNTEAFF.

The V gene is TRBV6-2 or TRBV6-3, the J gene TRBJ2-7, with D perhaps TRBD2 (5 bases). Trimming left V 3 bases short and J 7 bases short, with 13 bases between. CDR1 and CDR2 from the germline V gene are MNHEY and SVGEGT. This CDR3 is built from 13 residues. CDR3 protein: CASSYNDGLEQYF. In nucleotides, the CDR3 is TGTGCCAGCAGTTATAACGATGGACTGGAGCAGTACTTC.

This chain links TRBV4-1 with TRBJ1-2; unclear D gene. V lost 0 bases and J 10 bases, leaving 18 bases between the germline ends. Germline CDR1 reads MGHRA; CDR2 reads YSYEKL. This CDR3 is 15 amino acids long. CDR3 DNA sequence: TGCGCCAGCAGCCAAGATCTTGGAGGGCAAGCAGACTACACCTTC. Encoded protein: CASSQDLGGQADYTF.

In this sample, this clonotype turned up many times. The chain links TRBV6-1 to TRBJ2-5; unclear D gene. Germline assignment: CDR1 MNHNS and CDR2 SASEGT. Trimming left V 4 bases short and J 2 bases short, with 8 bases between. This CDR3 comprises 13 residues. The CDR3 coding sequence is TGTGCCAGCAGTGCAAACAGTCAAGAGACCCAGTACTTC. It codes for CASSANSQETQYF.